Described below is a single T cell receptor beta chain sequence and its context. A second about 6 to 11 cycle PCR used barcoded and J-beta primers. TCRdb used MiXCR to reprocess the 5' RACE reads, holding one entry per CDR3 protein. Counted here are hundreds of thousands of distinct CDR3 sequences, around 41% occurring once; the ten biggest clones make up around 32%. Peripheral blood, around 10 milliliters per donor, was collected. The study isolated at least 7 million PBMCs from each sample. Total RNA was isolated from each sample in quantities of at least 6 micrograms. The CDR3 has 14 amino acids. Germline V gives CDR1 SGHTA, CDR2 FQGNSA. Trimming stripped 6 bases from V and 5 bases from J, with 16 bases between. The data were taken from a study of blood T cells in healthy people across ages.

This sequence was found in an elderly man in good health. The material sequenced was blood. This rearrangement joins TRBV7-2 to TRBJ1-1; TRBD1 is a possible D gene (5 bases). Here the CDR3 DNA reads TGTGCCAGCAGGGGTGGGGGAGGGTTTACTGAAGCTTTCTTT. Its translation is CASRGGGGFTEAFF.